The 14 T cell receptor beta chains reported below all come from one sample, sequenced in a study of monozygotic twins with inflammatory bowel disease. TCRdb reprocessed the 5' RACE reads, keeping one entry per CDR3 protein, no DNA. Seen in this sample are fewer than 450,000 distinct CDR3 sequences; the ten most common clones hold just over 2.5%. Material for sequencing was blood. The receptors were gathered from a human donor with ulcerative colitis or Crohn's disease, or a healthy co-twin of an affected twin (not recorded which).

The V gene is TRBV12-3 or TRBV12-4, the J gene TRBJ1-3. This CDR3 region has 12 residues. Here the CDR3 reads CASSDPFETIYF.

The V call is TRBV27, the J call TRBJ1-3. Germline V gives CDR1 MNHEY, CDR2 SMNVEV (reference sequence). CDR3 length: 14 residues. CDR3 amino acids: CASSLSRSGNTIYF.

The CDR3 here is CATGGPAWNTGELFF. The V and J genes are TRBV24-1 and TRBJ2-2. Germline V gene sequence: CDR1 KGHDR, CDR2 SFDVKD. CDR3 length: 15 residues.

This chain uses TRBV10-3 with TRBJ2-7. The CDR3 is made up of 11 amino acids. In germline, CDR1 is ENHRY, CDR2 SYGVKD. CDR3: CAISGGNGQYF.

The CDR3 sequence: CASSSFPGTAYEQYF. V and J are TRBV5-1 and TRBJ2-7; TCRdb names TRBD1, which stays unverified in the absence of DNA. The CDR3 runs 15 residues. Looked up from germline, CDR1 is SGHRS and CDR2 is YFSETQ. Full variable domain (outside the CDR3, taken from reference TRBV5-1 and TRBJ2-7): KAGVTQTPRYLIKTRGQQVTLSCSPISGHRSVSWYQQTPGQGLQFLFEYFSETQRNKGNFPGRFSGRQFSNSRSEMNVSTLELGDSALYLCASSSFPGTAYEQYFGPGTRLTVT.

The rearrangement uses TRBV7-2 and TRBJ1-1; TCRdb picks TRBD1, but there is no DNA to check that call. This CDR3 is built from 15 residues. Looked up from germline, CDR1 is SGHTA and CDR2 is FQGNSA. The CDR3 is CASSFRTARGTEAFF.

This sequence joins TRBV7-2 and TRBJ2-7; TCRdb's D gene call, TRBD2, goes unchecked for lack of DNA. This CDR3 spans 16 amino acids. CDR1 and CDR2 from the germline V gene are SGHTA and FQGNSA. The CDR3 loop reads CASSLASTRRSSEQYF.

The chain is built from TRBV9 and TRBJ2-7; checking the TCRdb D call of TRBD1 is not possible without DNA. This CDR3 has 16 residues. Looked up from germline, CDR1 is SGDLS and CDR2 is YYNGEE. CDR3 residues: CASSVEPGTGGYEQYF.

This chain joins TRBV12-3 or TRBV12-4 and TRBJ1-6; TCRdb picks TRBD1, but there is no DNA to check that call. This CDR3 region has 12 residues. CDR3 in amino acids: CASSQPTGPLHF.

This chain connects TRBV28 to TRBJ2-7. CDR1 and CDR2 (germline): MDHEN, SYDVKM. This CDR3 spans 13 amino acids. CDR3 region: CASSIGVTYEQYF.

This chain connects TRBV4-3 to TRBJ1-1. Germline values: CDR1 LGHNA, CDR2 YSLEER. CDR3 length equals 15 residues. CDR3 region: CASSQERSLRTEAFF.

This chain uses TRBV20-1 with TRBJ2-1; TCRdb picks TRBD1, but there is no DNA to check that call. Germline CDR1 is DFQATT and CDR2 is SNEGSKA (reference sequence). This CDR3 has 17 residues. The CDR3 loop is CSARGGDTGVTYNEQFF.

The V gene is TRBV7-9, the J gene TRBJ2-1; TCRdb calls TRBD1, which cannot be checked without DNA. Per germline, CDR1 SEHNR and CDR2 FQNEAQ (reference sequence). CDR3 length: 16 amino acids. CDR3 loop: CASSLSTGRVSNEQFF.

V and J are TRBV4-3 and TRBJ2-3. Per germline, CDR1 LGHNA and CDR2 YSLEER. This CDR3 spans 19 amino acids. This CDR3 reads CASSQGVGSVRPSTDTQYF.